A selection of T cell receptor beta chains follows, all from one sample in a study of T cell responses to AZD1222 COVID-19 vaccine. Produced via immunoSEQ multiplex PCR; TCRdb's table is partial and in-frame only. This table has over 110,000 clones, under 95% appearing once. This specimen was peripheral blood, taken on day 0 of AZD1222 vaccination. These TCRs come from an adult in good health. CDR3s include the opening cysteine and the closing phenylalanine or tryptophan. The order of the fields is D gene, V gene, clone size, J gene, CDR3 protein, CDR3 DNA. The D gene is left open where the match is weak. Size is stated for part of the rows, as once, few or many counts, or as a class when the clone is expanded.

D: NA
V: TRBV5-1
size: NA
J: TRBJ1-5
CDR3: CASSLDWNQPQHF
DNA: TGCGCCAGCAGCTTGGATTGGAATCAGCCCCAGCATTTT

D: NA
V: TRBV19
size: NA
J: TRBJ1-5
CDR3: CASRGGSNQPQHF
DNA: TGTGCCAGTAGGGGGGGTAGCAATCAGCCCCAGCATTTT

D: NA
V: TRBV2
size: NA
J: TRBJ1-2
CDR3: CASGTSNYGYTF
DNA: TGTGCCAGCGGGACATCCAACTATGGCTACACCTTC

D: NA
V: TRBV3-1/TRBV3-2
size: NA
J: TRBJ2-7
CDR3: CASSQASYEQYF
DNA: TGTGCCAGCAGCCAAGCCAGTTACGAGCAGTACTTC

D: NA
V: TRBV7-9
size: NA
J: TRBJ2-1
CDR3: CASSLESWQANEQFF
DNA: TGTGCCAGCAGCTTAGAATCGTGGCAGGCCAATGAGCAGTTCTTC

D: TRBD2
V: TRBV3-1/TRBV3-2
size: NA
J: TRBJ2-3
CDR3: CASSQPNGGGALGDTQYF
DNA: TGTGCCAGCAGCCAACCGAACGGCGGGGGGGCCCTCGGAGATACGCAGTATTTT

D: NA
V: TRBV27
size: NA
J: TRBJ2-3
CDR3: CASSFQLTQGTDTQYF
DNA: TGTGCCAGCAGTTTCCAACTCACACAGGGCACAGATACGCAGTATTTT

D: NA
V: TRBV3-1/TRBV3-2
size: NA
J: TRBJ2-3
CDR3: CASSQEGLAPSTDTQYF
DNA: TGTGCCAGCAGCCAAGAGGGGCTAGCGCCTAGCACAGATACGCAGTATTTT

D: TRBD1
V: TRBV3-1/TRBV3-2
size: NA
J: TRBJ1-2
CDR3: CASSPRDRFYGYTF
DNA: TGTGCCAGCAGCCCCCGGGACAGGTTCTATGGCTACACCTTC

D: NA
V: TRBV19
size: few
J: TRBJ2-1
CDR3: CASSMIGTAIGNEQFF
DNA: TGTGCCAGTAGTATGATTGGGACGGCGATAGGCAATGAGCAGTTCTTC

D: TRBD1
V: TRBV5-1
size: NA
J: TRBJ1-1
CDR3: CASSADRVGTEAFF
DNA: TGCGCCAGCAGCGCCGACAGGGTTGGCACTGAAGCTTTCTTT

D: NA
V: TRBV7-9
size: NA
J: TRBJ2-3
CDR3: CASSLDRSTDTQYF
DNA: TGTGCCAGCAGCTTAGACAGGAGCACAGATACGCAGTATTTT

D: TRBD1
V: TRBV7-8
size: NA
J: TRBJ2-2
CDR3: CASSLRGLFGGELFF
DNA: TGTGCCAGCAGCTTAAGGGGGCTCTTTGGCGGGGAGCTGTTTTTT

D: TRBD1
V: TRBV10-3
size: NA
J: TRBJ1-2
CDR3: CAISEMGQLYGYTF
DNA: TGTGCCATCAGTGAGATGGGACAGCTCTATGGCTACACCTTC

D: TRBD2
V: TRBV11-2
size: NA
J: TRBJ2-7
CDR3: CASSLSAGGLGEQYF
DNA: TGTGCCAGCAGCTTGTCTGCAGGAGGACTAGGCGAGCAGTACTTC

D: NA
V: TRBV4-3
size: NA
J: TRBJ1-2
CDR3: CASSQVGLDSFGSGYTF
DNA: TGCGCCAGCAGCCAAGTGGGTCTAGACTCATTTGGGTCTGGCTACACCTTC

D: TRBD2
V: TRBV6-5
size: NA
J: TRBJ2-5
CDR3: CASIGSGGKGETQYF
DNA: TGTGCCAGCATCGGGAGCGGGGGGAAGGGAGAGACCCAGTACTTC

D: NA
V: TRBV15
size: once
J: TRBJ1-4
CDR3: CATSRDGGDEKLFF
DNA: TGTGCCACCAGCAGAGATGGGGGGGACGAAAAACTGTTTTTT

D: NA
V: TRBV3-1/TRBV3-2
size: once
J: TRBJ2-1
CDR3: CASSPEVAYGHEQFF
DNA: TGTGCCAGCAGCCCCGAGGTTGCTTATGGGCATGAGCAGTTCTTC

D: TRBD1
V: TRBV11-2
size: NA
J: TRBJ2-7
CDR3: CASSFPTTGGISYEQYF
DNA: TGTGCCAGCAGCTTCCCCACCACAGGGGGGATCTCCTACGAGCAGTACTTC

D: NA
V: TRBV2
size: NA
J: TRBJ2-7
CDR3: CASSIATGFYEQYF
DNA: TGTGCCAGCAGTATAGCGACAGGTTTCTACGAGCAGTACTTC

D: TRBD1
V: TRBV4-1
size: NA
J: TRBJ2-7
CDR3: CASSQGPGQGYNEQYF
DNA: TGCGCCAGCAGCCAGGGCCCTGGACAGGGCTACAACGAGCAGTACTTC

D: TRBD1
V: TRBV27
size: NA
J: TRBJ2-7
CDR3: CASSLTGKTYEQYF
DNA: TGTGCCAGCAGTTTGACAGGGAAAACCTACGAGCAGTACTTC

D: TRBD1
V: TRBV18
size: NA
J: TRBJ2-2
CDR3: CASSPRQGTNTGELFF
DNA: TGTGCCAGCTCACCCCGACAGGGGACAAACACCGGGGAGCTGTTTTTT

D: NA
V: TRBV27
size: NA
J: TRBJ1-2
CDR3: CASSSWEGRSYGYTF
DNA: TGTGCCAGCAGTAGTTGGGAGGGAAGGAGCTATGGCTACACCTTC

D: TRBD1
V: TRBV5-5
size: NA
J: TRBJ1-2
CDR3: CASSPLTGDYGYTF
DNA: TGTGCCAGCAGCCCCTTGACAGGGGACTATGGCTACACCTTC

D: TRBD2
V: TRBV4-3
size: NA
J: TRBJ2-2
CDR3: CASSQGLAGAGELFF
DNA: TGCGCCAGCAGCCAAGGACTAGCTGGTGCCGGGGAGCTGTTTTTT